This is a list of T cell receptor beta chains from one sample in a study of cytomegalovirus exposure and HLA in healthy donors. The repertoire was sequenced with immunoSEQ multiplex PCR; TCRdb's copy has only in-frame clones and lacks some. The repertoire holds about 190,000 clones, around 81% seen once, with roughly 10% in the top ten. The sequencing sample was made of PBMCs. These TCRs come from a woman in her forties or fifties in good health and CMV-seropositive. Each CDR3 is given with its conserved first and last residue. The D gene is left open where the match is weak. Some rows have no size entry. The others give once, few or many, or a class for an expanded clone.

TRBV5-4	NA	NA	NA	CASSFRSSYEQYF
TRBV6-5	NA	TRBJ2-7	NA	CASSWNRESHEQYF
TRBV7-9	NA	TRBJ1-2	NA	CASSLSITGYTF
TRBV6-6	NA	TRBJ2-7	NA	CASSYGGAREQYF
TRBV4-1	NA	TRBJ2-2	NA	CASSQDPGEVGELFF
TRBV5-6	NA	TRBJ1-1	NA	CASSLAGNTEAFF
TRBV4-1	NA	TRBJ1-5	NA	CASSQEGRAGNQPQHF
TRBV6-1	few	TRBJ2-1	TRBD2	CASSDGGESYNEQFF
TRBV6-4	NA	TRBJ2-1	NA	CASRGGQYNEQFF
TRBV5-1	few	TRBJ2-2	NA	CASSLVLLAGELFF
TRBV7-8	NA	TRBJ2-5	NA	CASSSNRAIQETQYF
TRBV6-1	NA	TRBJ2-7	NA	CASTLTSYEQYF
TRBV27	NA	TRBJ1-1	TRBD1	CASSSTGKNTEAFF
TRBV11-3	few	TRBJ2-3	TRBD2	CASSLGLADTDTQYF
TRBV30	NA	TRBJ2-7	NA	CAGRPFGDEQYF
TRBV30	once	TRBJ2-7	NA	CAWSVQVGDYEQYF
TRBV18	NA	TRBJ2-5	NA	CASSPQELPMSQETQYF
TRBV10-3	NA	TRBJ2-2	NA	CAIKGQANTGELFF
TRBV18	NA	TRBJ1-6	TRBD1	CASSPGQGYNSPLHF
TRBV19	NA	TRBJ1-1	NA	CASSPSASTKAFF